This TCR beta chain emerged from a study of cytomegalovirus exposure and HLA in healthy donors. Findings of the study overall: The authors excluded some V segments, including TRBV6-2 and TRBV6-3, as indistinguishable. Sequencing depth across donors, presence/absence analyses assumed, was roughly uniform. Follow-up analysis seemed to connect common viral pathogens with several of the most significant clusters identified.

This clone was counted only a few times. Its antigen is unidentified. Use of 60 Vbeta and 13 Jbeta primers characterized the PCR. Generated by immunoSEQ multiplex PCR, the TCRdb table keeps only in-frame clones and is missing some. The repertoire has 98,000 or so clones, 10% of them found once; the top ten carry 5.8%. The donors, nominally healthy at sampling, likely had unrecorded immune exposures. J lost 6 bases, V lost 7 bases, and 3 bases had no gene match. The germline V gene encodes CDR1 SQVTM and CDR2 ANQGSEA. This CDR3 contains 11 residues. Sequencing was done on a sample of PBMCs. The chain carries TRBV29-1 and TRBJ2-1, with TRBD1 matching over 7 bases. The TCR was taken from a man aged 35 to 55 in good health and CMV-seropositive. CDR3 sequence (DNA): TGCAGCGGGAACAGGGGCAATGAGCAGTTCTTC. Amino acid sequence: CSGNRGNEQFF.